This T cell receptor (beta chain) originates from a study of regulatory T cells in long-lasting Graves disease. Time point noted: persistent/refractory GD, antithyroid drugs over 5 years with positive TRAb. There was RNA extracted from PBMCs, and the TCR library was made from it. Study outcomes and limitations: New patients shared fewer public clonotypes (approximately 1,000) than persistent patients did (fewer than 3,000).

Researchers made TCR beta libraries by using iRepertoire HTBI primers and running Arm-PCR on CDR3 regions. TCRdb passed the multiplex PCR reads through MiXCR, listing each CDR3 protein once. The sample contains 650,000 to 850,000 distinct CDR3 sequences, 30% of which appear only once. The CDR3 totals 18 residues. This clonotype occurred once. The antigen is undetermined. This clone may be a read error of a much larger clone one base away. The TCR originated in a female donor with Graves disease. V is TRBV12-3 or TRBV12-4 and J is TRBJ1-5, with TRBD1 matching over 9 bases. The specimen was peripheral blood mononuclear cells (PBMCs), collected when the disease was refractory, from a patient treated with antithyroid drugs. The CDR3 spells CASRSTGTGILSNQLQHF. The CDR3 nucleotides read TGTGCCAGCAGATCTACCGGGACAGGGATTCTTAGCAATCAGCTCCAGCATTTT.